The 14 T cell receptor beta chains below come from one sample, sequenced in a study of blood T cell repertoires in COVID-19 (dated by TCRdb to the early 2020s). Libraries came from the immunoSEQ multiplex PCR assay. Here the immuneACCESS table is served through TCRdb, limited to in-frame sequences with V and J called. Missing clones are a known gap in these copies; in checked studies unresolved V genes cover under half, and the rest lacks a known reason. The sample data list roughly 240,000 clones, and roughly 82% of these were observed just once. Of the sample, 5% to 7% falls within the top ten clones. Specimen: peripheral blood. These receptors originate from a woman over 75 with COVID-19, enrolled during active disease.

V gene TRBV7-9 combines with J gene TRBJ1-3, with TRBD1 identical over 8 bases. Losses at the gene ends were 7 bases for V and 4 bases for J; bases not matched to a gene: 12. Per germline, CDR1 SEHNR and CDR2 FQNEAQ (reference sequence). CDR3 length: 16 residues. This CDR3 is CASKSQGATAGNTIYF. The CDR3 DNA reads TGTGCCAGCAAGTCCCAGGGGGCTACAGCGGGAAACACCATATATTTT.

The rearrangement joins TRBV28 to TRBJ1-2; possible D gene TRBD1, 6 bases. This CDR3 spans 14 amino acids. Per the germline V gene, CDR1 is MDHEN and CDR2 is SYDVKM. V was trimmed by 3 bases and J by 4 bases, leaving 12 bases between them. The DNA for the CDR3 is TGTGCCAGCAGTTTCTCAGGACAGTTCTATGGCTACACCTTC. Amino acid sequence: CASSFSGQFYGYTF.

This chain uses TRBV19 with TRBJ1-5, with 7 bases that match TRBD1. Germline CDR1 and CDR2: LNHDA and SQIVND (reference sequence). The trim removed 3 bases at V and 2 bases at J, leaving 4 bases unmatched. The CDR3 extends over 15 amino acids. CDR3 residues: CASSIQDRGNQPQHF. CDR3 sequence (DNA): TGTGCCAGTAGTATCCAAGACAGGGGCAATCAGCCCCAGCATTTT. The full variable domain, completed using reference TRBV19 and TRBJ1-5, is DGGITQSPKYLFRKEGQNVTLSCEQNLNHDAMYWYRQDPGQGLRLIYYSQIVNDFQKGDIAEGYSVSREKKESFPLTVTSAQKNPTAFYLCASSIQDRGNQPQHFGDGTRLSIL.

This chain uses TRBV28 with TRBJ1-2; D is perhaps TRBD1 (6 bases). The V end was cut by 2 bases, the J end by 8 bases, with 12 bases between. This CDR3 contains 13 residues. The germline CDR1 and CDR2 sequences are MDHEN and SYDVKM. The CDR3 region is CASSLEQGFGYTF. The CDR3 nucleotides are TGTGCCAGCAGTTTAGAACAGGGATTCGGCTACACCTTC.

This sequence joins TRBV9 and TRBJ2-5; tentative D call: TRBD1 (5 bases). The CDR3 runs to 13 residues. Germline V gene data show CDR1 as SGDLS and CDR2 as YYNGEE. The V and J ends lost 2 bases and 4 bases respectively, with 9 bases between them. The CDR3 nucleotides read TGTGCCAGCAGCGTGCAAGACAGAGAGACCCAGTACTTC. Its translation is CASSVQDRETQYF.

This chain joins TRBV5-6 and TRBJ2-7; TRBD1 is a possible D gene (5 bases). The CDR3 length is 13 residues. The V end was cut by 3 bases, the J end by 3 bases, with 10 bases between. Germline V gene lookup returns CDR1 SGHDT and CDR2 YYEEEE. For the CDR3, the DNA is TGTGCCAGCAGCTCCGACAGTTACTACGAGCAGTACTTC. Translation gives CASSSDSYYEQYF. Variable domain in full (rest from reference TRBV5-6 and TRBJ2-7): DAGVTQSPTHLIKTRGQQVTLRCSPKSGHDTVSWYQQALGQGPQFIFQYYEEEERQRGNFPDRFSGHQFPNYSSELNVNALLLGDSALYLCASSSDSYYEQYFGPGTRLTVT.

The chain combines TRBV3-1 (or the pseudogene TRBV3-2) with TRBJ1-3, with 8 positions matching TRBD1. Germline V gene data show CDR1 as LGHDT and CDR2 as YNNKEL (reference sequence). The CDR3 contains 17 residues. V gave up 0 bases and J gave up 4 bases; unmatched junction bases: 8. Written as DNA, the CDR3 is TGTGCCAGCAGCCAAGACCGGACAGGGACTGCGGGAAACACCATATATTTT. Amino acid sequence: CASSQDRTGTAGNTIYF.

Only a few counts were recorded for this clone. One junction end does not reproduce the germline sequence, and a read error may be involved. The chain carries TRBV12-3 or TRBV12-4 and TRBJ1-1; D is unclear. The CDR3 is 11 amino acids. The CDR3 DNA reads as TGTGCCAGCAGTTTAAACATTGAAGCTTTCTTT. As protein: CASSLNIEAFF.

This chain uses TRBV6-5 with TRBJ1-2, with TRBD1 matching over 8 bases. Germline CDR1 and CDR2: MNHEY and SVGAGI. CDR3 length equals 15 residues. Trimming took 6 bases from V and 3 from J; bases not matched to a gene: 9. CDR3 coding DNA: TGTGCCAGCAGCTCCGCCGCGACAGGGGACTATGGCTACACCTTC. This sequence encodes CASSSAATGDYGYTF.

This clone was seen more than once but under ten times. The chain links TRBV28 to TRBJ1-2; 11 bases are shared with TRBD1. CDR1 is MDHEN, CDR2 SYDVKM, per germline. V gave up 5 bases and J gave up 6 bases; unmatched junction bases: 14. The CDR3 has 17 amino acids. DNA of the CDR3: TGTGCCAGCAGTATAAGTAGGACAGGGGGCTTTTCTGATGGCTACACCTTC. Translating it yields CASSISRTGGFSDGYTF.

This clone was observed a single time. The gene calls are TRBV11-2 and TRBJ1-5; D is unresolved. The V gene lost 5 bases and the J gene lost 7 bases, with 12 bases spanning the gap. The CDR3 spans 13 residues. CDR1 SGHAT and CDR2 FQNNGV come from the germline V gene. CDR3 sequence: CASSNGREQPQHF. CDR3 sequence (DNA): TGTGCCAGCAGCAATGGACGGGAGCAGCCCCAGCATTTT.

V usage is TRBV6-5 and J usage is TRBJ1-2; D might be TRBD1 (5 bases). Germline V gene data show CDR1 as MNHEY and CDR2 as SVGAGI. The V and J ends lost 6 bases and 4 bases respectively, with 12 bases between them. The CDR3 spans 13 residues. The CDR3 spells CASRQTGVYGYTF. The CDR3 DNA sequence: TGTGCCAGCAGGCAAACAGGAGTCTATGGCTACACCTTC.

The count of this clone is one. The chain joins TRBV28 to TRBJ1-2; D not resolved. CDR1 MDHEN and CDR2 SYDVKM come from the germline V gene. Deletions cut 5 bases from V and 3 bases from J, with 7 bases between. CDR3 length: 12 residues. DNA of the CDR3: TGTGCCAGCAGTCCTGCAGACTATGGCTACACCTTC. This encodes CASSPADYGYTF.

The chain carries TRBV19 and TRBJ2-1, with D tentatively TRBD2 (5 bases). V was trimmed by 3 bases and J by 9 bases, leaving 12 bases between them. The CDR3 spans 13 residues. The germline CDR1 and CDR2 sequences are LNHDA and SQIVND (reference sequence). The CDR3, as DNA: TGTGCCAGTAGTATTTCGGGGAAAACTGAGCAGTTCTTC. Its protein is CASSISGKTEQFF.